This TCR beta chain stems from a study of T cells in Graves' hyperthyroidism and ophthalmopathy. General study points: Within blood appeared most thyroid clonotypes that had expanded above 0.001.

TCR beta CDR3 regions were amplified from RNA. First-round RT-PCR of the TCR CDR3 relied on the HTBI primer set. Each CDR3 protein gets one entry after TCRdb re-called the multiplex PCR reads with MiXCR. The sample holds hundreds of thousands of distinct CDR3 sequences, approximately 23% seen once. About this clonotype itself: The antigen remains unidentified.

At least 3 on the Clinical Activity Score was recorded for ophthalmopathy patients, who also had NOSPECS grade at least 4 and duration under 3 months. Deletions cut 4 bases from V and 1 base from J, with 11 bases between. Germline CDR1 is MNHEY and CDR2 is SVGEGT. The CDR3 covers 15 residues. The sample comprised blood. This TCR derives from a woman in her 70s with Graves' ophthalmopathy. The chain uses TRBV6-2 or TRBV6-3 and TRBJ2-1; perhaps D is TRBD1 or TRBD2 (5 bases each). The CDR3 here is CASSLMGVSYNEQFF. CDR3 bases: TGTGCCAGCAGTTTAATGGGGGTTTCCTACAATGAGCAGTTCTTC.